Following are 3 T cell receptor beta chains from one sample sequenced in a study of siplizumab effects on memory and regulatory T cells. The protocol was immunoSEQ multiplex PCR, while the TCRdb copy is restricted to in-frame clones and leaves out a portion. The sample has approximately 50,000 clones, about 93% seen once. The sample taken for sequencing was CD8+ T cells sorted from blood. The receptors originated from a human donor in good health.

The rearrangement uses TRBV18 and TRBJ2-1; 14 positions agree with TRBD2. Germline CDR1 KGHSH, CDR2 LQKENI. The CDR3 runs to 17 residues. Unmatched junction bases numbered 6, after V lost 4 bases and J lost 4 bases. CDR3 nucleotides: TGTGCCAGCTCACTTGGGACTAGCGGGAGTTCATACAATGAGCAGTTCTTC. Translated, it gives CASSLGTSGSSYNEQFF.

The gene calls are TRBV27 and TRBJ2-7; the match to TRBD1 covers 8 bases. Per the germline V gene, CDR1 is MNHEY and CDR2 is SMNVEV (reference sequence). This CDR3 comprises 14 residues. The ends lost 10 bases at V and 1 base at J; junction bases unmatched: 9. The CDR3: CATAPGQESYEQYF. In nucleotides, the CDR3 is TGTGCCACCGCTCCGGGACAGGAATCCTACGAGCAGTACTTC.

The chain carries TRBV5-8 and TRBJ1-1; D unresolved. With 4 bases removed from V and 8 bases from J, the gap between germline ends came to 12 bases. CDR3 length: 12 residues. The germline gives CDR1 SGHTS, CDR2 YDEGEE. This chain's CDR3 is CASSLSAPEAFF. The DNA of the CDR3 is TGTGCCAGCAGCCTCTCCGCCCCGGAAGCTTTCTTT.